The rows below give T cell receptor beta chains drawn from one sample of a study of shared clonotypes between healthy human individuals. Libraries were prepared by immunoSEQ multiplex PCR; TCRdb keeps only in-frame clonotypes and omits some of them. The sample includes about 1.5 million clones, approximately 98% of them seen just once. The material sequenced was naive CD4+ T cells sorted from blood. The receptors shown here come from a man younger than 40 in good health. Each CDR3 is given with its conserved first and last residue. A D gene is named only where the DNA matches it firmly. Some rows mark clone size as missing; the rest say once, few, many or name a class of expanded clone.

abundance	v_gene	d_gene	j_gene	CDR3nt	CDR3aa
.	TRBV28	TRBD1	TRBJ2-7	TGTGCCAGCAGTTTATGGGGACAGGGGAGTAACGAGCAGTACTTC	CASSLWGQGSNEQYF
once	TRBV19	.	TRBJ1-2	TGTGCCAGTAGTATAGGTGGGACAATCGCTAACTATGGCTACACCTTC	CASSIGGTIANYGYTF
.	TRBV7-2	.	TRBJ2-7	TGTGCCAGCAGCTTAGTTGGCGGGACTTCAACCTACGAGCAGTACTTC	CASSLVGGTSTYEQYF
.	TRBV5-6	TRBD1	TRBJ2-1	TGTGCCAGCAGCTTGTGGGACAGGGTTAATGAGCAGTTCTTC	CASSLWDRVNEQFF
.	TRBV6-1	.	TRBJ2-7	TGTGCCAGCAGTGAATCCCACAGGAACGAGCAGTACTTC	CASSESHRNEQYF
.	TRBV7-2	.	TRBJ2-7	TGTGCCAGCAGCGGGCCGGGACTGAAAAGCTCCTACGAGCAGTACTTC	CASSGPGLKSSYEQYF
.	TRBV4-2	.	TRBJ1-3	TGTGCCAGCAGCCAAGATAAGGTCATCACCTCTGGAAACACCATATATTTT	CASSQDKVITSGNTIYF
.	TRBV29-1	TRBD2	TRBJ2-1	TGCAGCGATCAAGGAGGGGAGGGACAGTTCTTC	CSDQGGEGQFF
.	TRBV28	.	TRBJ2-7	TGTGCCAGCGGGACGAGTTCGGTATACTACGAGCAGTACTTC	CASGTSSVYYEQYF
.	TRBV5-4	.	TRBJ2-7	TGTGCCAGCAGCTTGGAGTCAGCGGCAAGCTCCTACGAGCAGTACTTC	CASSLESAASSYEQYF
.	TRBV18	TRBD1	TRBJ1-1	TGTGCCAGCTCACCTCTTGAAGGGACAGGGGTTTCCCCCCCAGCTTTCTTT	CASSPLEGTGVSPPAFF
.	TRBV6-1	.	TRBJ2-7	TGTGCCAGCAGTACACCGGGCCTACTCTACGAGCAGTACTTC	CASSTPGLLYEQYF
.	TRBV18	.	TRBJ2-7	TGTGCCAGCTCAGAACGGGGGGAGCAGTACTTC	CASSERGEQYF